This T cell receptor (beta chain) came from a study of identical twins. Study results and caveats: Invariant MAIT and iNKT cells could partly confound zero-insertion analyses. Its conclusions, products of cross-sectional statistical analysis, did not come from following the same donors. High-abundance cord blood beta clonotypes had fewer insertions; memory repertoires showed none.

This CDR3 comprises 13 residues. Germline V gene data show CDR1 as MNHEY and CDR2 as SMNVEV (reference sequence). V dropped 4 bases and J dropped 7 bases, with 11 bases sitting between them. Healthy Caucasians, and only they, were the donors. Ten or more counts support this clonotype. The antigen is undetermined. TCRdb passed the 5' RACE reads through MiXCR, listing each CDR3 protein once. The sample has roughly 690,000 distinct CDR3 sequences, 5.5% to 6.5% seen once; the top ten hold approximately 2%. The material sequenced was naive T cells sorted from blood. J is TRBJ1-5 and V is TRBV27; weak D call: TRBD1 (6 bases). This TCR came from a man between 18 and 35 years old in good health. CDR3 protein: CASSWGQGQPQHF. The CDR3 coding sequence is TGTGCCAGCAGTTGGGGGCAGGGGCAGCCCCAGCATTTT.